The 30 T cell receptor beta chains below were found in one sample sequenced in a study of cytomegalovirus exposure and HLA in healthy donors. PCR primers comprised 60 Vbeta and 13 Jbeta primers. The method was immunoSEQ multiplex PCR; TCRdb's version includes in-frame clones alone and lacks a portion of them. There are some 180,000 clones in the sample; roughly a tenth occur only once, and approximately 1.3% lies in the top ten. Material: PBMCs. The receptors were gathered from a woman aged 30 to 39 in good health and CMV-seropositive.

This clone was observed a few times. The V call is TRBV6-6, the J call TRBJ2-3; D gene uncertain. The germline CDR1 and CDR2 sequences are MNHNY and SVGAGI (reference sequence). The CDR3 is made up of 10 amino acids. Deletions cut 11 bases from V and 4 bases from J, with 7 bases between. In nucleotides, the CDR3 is TGTGCCGCGGCGGCAGATACGCAGTATTTT. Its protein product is CAAAADTQYF.

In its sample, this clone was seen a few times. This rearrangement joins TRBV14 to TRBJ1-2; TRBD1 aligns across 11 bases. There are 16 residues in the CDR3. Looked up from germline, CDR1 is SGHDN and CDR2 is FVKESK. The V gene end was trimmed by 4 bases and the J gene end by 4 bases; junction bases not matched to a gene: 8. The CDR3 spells CASSPGDRGDLYGYTF. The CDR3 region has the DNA TGTGCCAGCAGCCCAGGGGACAGGGGGGACCTCTATGGCTACACCTTC.

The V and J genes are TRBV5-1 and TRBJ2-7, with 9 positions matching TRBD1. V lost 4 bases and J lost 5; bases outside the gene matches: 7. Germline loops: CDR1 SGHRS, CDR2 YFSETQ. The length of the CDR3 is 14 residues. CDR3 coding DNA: TGCGCCAGCAGCCTGGGACAGGGAGGCCACGAGCAGTACTTC. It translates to CASSLGQGGHEQYF. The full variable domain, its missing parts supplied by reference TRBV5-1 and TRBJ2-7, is KAGVTQTPRYLIKTRGQQVTLSCSPISGHRSVSWYQQTPGQGLQFLFEYFSETQRNKGNFPGRFSGRQFSNSRSEMNVSTLELGDSALYLCASSLGQGGHEQYFGPGTRLTVT.

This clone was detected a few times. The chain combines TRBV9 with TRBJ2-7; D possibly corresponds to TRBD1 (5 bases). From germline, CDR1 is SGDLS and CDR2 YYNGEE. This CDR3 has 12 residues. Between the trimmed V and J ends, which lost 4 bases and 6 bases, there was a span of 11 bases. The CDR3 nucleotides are TGTGCCAGCAGCTCCGTAAGGGGCGAGCAGTACTTC. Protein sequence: CASSSVRGEQYF.

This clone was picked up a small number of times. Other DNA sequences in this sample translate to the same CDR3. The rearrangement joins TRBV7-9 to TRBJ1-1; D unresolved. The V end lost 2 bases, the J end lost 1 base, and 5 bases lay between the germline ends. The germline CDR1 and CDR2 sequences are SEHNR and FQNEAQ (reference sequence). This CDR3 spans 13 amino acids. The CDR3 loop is CASSLQANTEAFF. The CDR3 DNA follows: TGTGCCAGCAGCTTACAGGCGAACACTGAAGCTTTCTTT.

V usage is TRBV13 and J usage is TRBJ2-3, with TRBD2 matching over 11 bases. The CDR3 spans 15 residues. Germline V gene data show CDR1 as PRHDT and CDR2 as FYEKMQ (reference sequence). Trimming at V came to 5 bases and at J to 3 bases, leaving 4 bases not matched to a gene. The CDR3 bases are TGTGCCAGCAGCGTTAGCGGGAGGGAAACAGATACGCAGTATTTT. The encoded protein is CASSVSGRETDTQYF.

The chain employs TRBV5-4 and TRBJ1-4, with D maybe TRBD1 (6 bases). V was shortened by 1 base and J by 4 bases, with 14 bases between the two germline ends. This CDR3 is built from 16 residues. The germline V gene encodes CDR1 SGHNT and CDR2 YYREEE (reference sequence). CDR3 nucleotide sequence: TGTGCCAGCAGCTTGCAGGGGTCCCGTTATAATGAAAAACTGTTTTTT. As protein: CASSLQGSRYNEKLFF.

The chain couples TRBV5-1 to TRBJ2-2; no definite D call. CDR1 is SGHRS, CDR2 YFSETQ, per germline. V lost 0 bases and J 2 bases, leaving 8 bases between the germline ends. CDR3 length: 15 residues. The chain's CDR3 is CASSLDALNTGELFF. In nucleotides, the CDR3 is TGCGCCAGCAGCTTGGACGCACTTAACACCGGGGAGCTGTTTTTT. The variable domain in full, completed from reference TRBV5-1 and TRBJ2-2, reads KAGVTQTPRYLIKTRGQQVTLSCSPISGHRSVSWYQQTPGQGLQFLFEYFSETQRNKGNFPGRFSGRQFSNSRSEMNVSTLELGDSALYLCASSLDALNTGELFFGEGSRLTVL.

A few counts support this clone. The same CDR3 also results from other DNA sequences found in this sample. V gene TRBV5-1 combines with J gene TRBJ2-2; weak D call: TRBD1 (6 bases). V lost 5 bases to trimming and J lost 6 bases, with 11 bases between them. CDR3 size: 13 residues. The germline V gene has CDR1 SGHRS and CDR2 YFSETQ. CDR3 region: CASSPQGPGELFF. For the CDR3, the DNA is TGCGCCAGCAGTCCACAGGGTCCCGGGGAGCTGTTTTTT.

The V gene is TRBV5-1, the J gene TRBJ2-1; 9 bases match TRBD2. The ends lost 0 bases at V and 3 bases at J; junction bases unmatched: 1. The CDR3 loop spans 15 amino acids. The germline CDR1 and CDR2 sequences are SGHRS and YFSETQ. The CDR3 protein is CASSLASGNYNEQFF. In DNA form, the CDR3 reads TGCGCCAGCAGCTTGGCTAGCGGGAACTACAATGAGCAGTTCTTC.

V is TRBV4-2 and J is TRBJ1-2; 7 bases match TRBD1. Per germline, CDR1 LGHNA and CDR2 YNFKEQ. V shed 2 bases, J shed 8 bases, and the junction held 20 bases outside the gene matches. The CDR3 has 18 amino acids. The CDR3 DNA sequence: TGTGCCAGCAGCCAACCTGGACCAGGGGACAGACAAAGGAGGGGCTACACCTTC. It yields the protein CASSQPGPGDRQRRGYTF.

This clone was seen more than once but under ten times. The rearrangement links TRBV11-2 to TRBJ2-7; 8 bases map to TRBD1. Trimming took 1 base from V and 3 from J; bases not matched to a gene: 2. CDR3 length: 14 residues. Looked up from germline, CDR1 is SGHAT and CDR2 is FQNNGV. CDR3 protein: CASSLGQGFYEQYF. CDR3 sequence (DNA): TGTGCCAGCAGCTTAGGACAGGGGTTCTACGAGCAGTACTTC.

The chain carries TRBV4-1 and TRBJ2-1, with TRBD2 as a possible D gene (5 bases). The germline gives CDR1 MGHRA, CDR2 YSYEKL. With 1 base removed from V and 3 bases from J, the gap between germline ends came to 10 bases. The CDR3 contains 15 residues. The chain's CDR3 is CASSQVSVRYNEQFF. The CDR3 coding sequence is TGCGCCAGCAGCCAAGTTAGCGTGCGCTACAATGAGCAGTTCTTC.

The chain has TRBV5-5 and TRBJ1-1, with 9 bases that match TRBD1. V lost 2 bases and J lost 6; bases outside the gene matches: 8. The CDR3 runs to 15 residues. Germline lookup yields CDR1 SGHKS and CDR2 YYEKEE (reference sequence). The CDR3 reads CASSLTQGASSEAFF. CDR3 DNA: TGTGCCAGCAGCTTAACACAGGGGGCGAGCTCTGAAGCTTTCTTT.

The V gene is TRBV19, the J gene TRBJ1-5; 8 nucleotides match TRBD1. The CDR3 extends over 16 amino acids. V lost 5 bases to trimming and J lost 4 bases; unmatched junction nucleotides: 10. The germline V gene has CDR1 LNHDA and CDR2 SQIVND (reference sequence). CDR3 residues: CASSPGQGVQNQPQHF. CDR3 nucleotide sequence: TGTGCCAGTAGTCCCGGACAGGGAGTCCAAAATCAGCCCCAGCATTTT.

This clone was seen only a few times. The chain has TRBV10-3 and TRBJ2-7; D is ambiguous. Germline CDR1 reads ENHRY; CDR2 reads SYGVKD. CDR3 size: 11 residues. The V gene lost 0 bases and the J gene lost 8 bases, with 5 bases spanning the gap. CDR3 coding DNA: TGTGCCATCAGTGAGTCCGGTCAGCAGTACTTC. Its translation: CAISESGQQYF.

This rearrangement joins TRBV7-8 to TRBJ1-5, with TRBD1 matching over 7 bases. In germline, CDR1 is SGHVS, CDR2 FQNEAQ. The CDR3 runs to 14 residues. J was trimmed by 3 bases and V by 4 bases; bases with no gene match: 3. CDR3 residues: CASSWTGFNQPQHF. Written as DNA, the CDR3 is TGTGCCAGCAGCTGGACAGGATTCAATCAGCCCCAGCATTTT.

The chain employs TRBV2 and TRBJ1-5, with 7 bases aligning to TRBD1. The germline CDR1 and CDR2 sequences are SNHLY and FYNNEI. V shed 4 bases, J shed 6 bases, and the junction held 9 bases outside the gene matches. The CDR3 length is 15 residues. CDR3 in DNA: TGTGCCAGCAGTGCCGAGACAGGGTACGCTCAGCCCCAGCATTTT. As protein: CASSAETGYAQPQHF.

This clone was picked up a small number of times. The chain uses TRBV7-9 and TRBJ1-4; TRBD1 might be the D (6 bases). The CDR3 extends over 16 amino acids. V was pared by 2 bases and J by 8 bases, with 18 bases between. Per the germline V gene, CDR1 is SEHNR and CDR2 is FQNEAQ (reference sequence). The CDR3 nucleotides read TGTGCCAGCAGCTTACGTTCGGGACAAGGCGGGGAAAAACTGTTTTTT. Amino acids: CASSLRSGQGGEKLFF.

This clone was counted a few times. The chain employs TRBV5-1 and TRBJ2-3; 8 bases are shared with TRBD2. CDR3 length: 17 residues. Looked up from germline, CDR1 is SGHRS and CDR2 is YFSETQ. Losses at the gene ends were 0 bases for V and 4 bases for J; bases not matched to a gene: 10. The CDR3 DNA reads TGCGCCAGCAGCTTGGGCTCGGGGGGGACATACGCAGATACGCAGTATTTT. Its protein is CASSLGSGGTYADTQYF.

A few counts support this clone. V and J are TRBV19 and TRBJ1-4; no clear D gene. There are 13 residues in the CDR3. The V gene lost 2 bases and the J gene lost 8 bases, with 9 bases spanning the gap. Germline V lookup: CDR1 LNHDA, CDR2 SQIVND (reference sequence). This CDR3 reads CASSIKPGEKLFF. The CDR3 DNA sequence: TGTGCCAGTAGTATAAAGCCGGGAGAAAAACTGTTTTTT.

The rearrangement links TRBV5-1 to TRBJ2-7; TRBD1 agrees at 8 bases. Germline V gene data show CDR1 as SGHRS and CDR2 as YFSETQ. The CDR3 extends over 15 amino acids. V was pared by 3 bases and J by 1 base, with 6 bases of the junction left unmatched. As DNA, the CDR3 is TGCGCCAGCAGCTCTTCGACAGGGGTGTCCTACGAGCAGTACTTC. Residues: CASSSSTGVSYEQYF.

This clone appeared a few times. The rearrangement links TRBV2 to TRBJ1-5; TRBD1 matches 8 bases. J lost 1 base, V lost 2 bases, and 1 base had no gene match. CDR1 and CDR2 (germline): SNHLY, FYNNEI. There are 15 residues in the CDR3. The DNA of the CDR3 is TGTGCCAGCAGTGAAAGGACAGGGAGCAATCAGCCCCAGCATTTT. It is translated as CASSERTGSNQPQHF. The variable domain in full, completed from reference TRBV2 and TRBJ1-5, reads EPEVTQTPSHQVTQMGQEVILRCVPISNHLYFYWYRQILGQKVEFLVSFYNNEISEKSEIFDDQFSVERPDGSNFTLKIRSTKLEDSAMYFCASSERTGSNQPQHFGDGTRLSIL.

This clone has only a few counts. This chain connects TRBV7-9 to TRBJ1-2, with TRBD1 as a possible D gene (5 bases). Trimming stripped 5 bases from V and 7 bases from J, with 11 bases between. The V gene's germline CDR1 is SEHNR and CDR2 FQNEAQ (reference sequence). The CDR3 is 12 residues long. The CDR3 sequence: CASSRQSGGYTF. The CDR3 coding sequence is TGTGCCAGCAGCCGACAGTCGGGTGGCTACACCTTC. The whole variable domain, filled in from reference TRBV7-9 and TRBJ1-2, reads DTGVSQNPRHKITKRGQNVTFRCDPISEHNRLYWYRQTLGQGPEFLTYFQNEAQLEKSRLLSDRFSAERPKGSFSTLEIQRTEQGDSAMYLCASSRQSGGYTFGSGTRLTVV.

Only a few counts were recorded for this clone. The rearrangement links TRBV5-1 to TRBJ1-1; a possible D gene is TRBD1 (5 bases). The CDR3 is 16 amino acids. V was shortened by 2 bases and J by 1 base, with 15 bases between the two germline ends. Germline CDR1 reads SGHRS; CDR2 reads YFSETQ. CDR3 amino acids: CASSLLPRGGNTEAFF. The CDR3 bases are TGCGCCAGCAGCTTATTACCCCGCGGGGGGAACACTGAAGCTTTCTTT.

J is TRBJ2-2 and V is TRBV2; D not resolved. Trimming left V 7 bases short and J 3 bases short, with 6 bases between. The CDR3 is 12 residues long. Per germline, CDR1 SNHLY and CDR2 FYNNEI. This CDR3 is CASKEHTGELFF. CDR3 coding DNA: TGTGCCAGCAAGGAGCACACCGGGGAGCTGTTTTTT.

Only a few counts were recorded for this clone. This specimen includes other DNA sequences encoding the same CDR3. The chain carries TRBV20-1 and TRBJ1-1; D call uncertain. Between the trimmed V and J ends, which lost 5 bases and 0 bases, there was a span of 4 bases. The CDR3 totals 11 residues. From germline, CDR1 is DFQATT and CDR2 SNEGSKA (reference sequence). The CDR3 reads CSAPLNTEAFF. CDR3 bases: TGCAGTGCTCCCTTGAACACTGAAGCTTTCTTT.

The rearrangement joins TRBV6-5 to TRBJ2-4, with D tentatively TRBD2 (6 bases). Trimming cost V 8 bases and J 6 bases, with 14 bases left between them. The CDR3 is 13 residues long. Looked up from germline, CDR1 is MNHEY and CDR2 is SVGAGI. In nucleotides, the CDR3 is TGTGCCAGCGGCGGGGCCAGAGGAAACATTCAGTACTTC. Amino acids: CASGGARGNIQYF.

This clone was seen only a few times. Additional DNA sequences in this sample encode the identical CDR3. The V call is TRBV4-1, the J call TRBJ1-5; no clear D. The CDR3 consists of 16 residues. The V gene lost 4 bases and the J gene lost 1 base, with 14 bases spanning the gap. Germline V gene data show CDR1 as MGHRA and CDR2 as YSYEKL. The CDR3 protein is CASSLKSGVSNQPQHF. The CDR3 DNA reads TGCGCCAGCAGCCTCAAGAGCGGGGTCAGCAATCAGCCCCAGCATTTT.

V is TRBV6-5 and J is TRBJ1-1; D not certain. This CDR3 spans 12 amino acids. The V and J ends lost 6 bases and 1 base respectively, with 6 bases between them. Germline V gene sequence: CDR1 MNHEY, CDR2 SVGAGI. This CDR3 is CASSRGNTEAFF. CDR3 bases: TGTGCCAGCAGCCGCGGGAACACTGAAGCTTTCTTT.